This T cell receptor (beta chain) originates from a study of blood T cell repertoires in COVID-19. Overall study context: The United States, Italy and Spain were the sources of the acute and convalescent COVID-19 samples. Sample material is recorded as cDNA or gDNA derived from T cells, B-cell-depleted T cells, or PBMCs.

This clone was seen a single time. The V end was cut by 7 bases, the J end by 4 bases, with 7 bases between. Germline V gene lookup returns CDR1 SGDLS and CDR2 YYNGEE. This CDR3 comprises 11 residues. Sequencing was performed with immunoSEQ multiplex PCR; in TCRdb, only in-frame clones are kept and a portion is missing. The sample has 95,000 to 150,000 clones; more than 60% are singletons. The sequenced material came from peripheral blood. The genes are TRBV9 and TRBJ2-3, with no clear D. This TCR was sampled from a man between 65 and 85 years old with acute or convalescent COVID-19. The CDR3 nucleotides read TGTGCCAGCGCCACGGCAGATACGCAGTATTTT. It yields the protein CASATADTQYF.